This T cell receptor (beta chain) was captured by sequencing in a study of blood T cell repertoires in COVID-19. Study information: The United States, Italy and Spain supplied acute and convalescent COVID-19 samples. T cells, B-cell-depleted T cells, or PBMCs supplied cDNA or gDNA.

Adults between about 18 and 89 years of age took part from approximately 24 US areas. What the recovered Cohort 3 donors had was two negative PCRs, clearance, or symptom resolution. This CDR3 has 13 amino acids. V lost 3 bases, J lost 7 bases, and 11 bases lay in between. Germline values: CDR1 SGHKS, CDR2 YYEKEE (reference sequence). Here immunoSEQ multiplex PCR was the method, and the copy in TCRdb shows in-frame clones only, minus some. The profile shows about 230,000 clones, approximately 80% of them singletons. The TCR originated in a man aged 60 to 75 who had recovered from COVID-19. The sample taken for sequencing was PBMCs or T cells enriched from blood (not recorded which). The chain uses TRBV5-5 and TRBJ1-5; TRBD1 is a possible D gene (6 bases). CDR3 sequence (DNA): TGTGCCAGCAGCTGGGGACACTTGCAGCCCCAGCATTTT. Its translation is CASSWGHLQPQHF.